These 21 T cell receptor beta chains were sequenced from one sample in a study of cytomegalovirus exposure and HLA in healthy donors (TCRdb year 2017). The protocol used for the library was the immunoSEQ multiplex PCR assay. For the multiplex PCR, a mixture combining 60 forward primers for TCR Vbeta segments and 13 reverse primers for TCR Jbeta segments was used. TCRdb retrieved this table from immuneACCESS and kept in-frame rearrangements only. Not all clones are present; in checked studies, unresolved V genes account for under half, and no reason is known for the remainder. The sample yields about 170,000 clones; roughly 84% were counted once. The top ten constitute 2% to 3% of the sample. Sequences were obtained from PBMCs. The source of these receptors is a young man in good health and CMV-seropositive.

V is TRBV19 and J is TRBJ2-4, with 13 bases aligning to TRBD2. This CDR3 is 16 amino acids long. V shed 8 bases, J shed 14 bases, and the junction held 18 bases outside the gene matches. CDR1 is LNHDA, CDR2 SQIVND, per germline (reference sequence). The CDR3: CASSGGAGGLAGHEYF. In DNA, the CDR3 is TGTGCCAGTTCAGGGGGGGCTGGGGGACTAGCGGGACATGAGTACTTC.

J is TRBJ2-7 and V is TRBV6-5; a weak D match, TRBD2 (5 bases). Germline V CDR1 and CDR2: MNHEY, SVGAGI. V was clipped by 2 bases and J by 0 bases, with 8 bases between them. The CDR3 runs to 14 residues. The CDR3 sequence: CASSYTGLSYEQYF. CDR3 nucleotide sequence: TGTGCCAGCAGTTACACCGGACTCTCCTACGAGCAGTACTTC.

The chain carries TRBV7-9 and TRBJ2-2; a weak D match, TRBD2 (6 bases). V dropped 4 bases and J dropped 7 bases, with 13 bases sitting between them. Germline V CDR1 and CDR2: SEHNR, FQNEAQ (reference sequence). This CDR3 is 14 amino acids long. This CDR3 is CASSSANGGGELFF. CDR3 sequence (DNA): TGTGCCAGCAGCTCGGCCAACGGGGGCGGGGAGCTGTTTTTT.

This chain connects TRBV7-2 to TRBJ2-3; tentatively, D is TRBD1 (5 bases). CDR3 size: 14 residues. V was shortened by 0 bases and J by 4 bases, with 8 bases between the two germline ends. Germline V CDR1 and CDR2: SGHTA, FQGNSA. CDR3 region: CASSLAGAADTQYF. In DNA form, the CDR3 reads TGTGCCAGCAGCTTAGCAGGGGCCGCAGATACGCAGTATTTT.

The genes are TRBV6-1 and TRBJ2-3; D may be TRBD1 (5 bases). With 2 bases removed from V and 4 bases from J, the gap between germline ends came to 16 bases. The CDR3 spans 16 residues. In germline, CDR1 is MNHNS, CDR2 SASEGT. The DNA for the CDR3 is TGTGCCAGCAGTGAACGCGCAGGGTCAGGATCAGATACGCAGTATTTT. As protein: CASSERAGSGSDTQYF.

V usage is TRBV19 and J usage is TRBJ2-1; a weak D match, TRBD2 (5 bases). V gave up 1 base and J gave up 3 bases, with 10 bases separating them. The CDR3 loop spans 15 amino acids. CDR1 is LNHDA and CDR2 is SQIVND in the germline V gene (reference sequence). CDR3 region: CASSIAPSNYNEQFF. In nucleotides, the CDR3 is TGTGCCAGTAGTATAGCGCCTAGCAACTACAATGAGCAGTTCTTC. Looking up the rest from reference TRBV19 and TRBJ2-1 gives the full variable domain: DGGITQSPKYLFRKEGQNVTLSCEQNLNHDAMYWYRQDPGQGLRLIYYSQIVNDFQKGDIAEGYSVSREKKESFPLTVTSAQKNPTAFYLCASSIAPSNYNEQFFGPGTRLTVL.

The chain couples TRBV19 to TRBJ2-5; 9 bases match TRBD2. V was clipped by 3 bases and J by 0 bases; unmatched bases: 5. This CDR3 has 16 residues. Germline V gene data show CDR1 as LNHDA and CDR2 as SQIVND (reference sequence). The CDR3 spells CASSIWASGNQETQYF. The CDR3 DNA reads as TGTGCCAGTAGTATCTGGGCTAGCGGGAACCAAGAGACCCAGTACTTC.

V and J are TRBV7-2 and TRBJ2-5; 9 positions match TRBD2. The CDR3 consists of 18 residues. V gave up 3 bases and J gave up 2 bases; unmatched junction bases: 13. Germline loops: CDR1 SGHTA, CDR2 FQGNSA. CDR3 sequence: CASSLRLAGTWGQETQYF. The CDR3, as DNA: TGTGCCAGCAGCTTGAGGCTAGCGGGAACGTGGGGTCAAGAGACCCAGTACTTC.

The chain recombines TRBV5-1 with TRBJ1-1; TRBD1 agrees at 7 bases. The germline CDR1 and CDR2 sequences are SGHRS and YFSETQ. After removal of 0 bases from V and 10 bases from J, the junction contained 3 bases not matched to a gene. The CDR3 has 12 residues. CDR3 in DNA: TGCGCCAGCAGCTTGGGGGACAGAGGAGCTTTCTTT. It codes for CASSLGDRGAFF.

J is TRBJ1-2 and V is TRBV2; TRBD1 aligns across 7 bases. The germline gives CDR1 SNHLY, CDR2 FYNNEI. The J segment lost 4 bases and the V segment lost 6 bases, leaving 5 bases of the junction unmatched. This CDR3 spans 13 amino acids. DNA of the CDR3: TGTGCCAGCAGCGGACAGGTCCTCTATGGCTACACCTTC. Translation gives CASSGQVLYGYTF.

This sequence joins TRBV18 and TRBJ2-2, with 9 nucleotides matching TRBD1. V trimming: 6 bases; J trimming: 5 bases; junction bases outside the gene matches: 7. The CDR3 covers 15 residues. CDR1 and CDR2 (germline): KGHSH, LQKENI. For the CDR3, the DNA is TGTGCCAGCTCGTCACAGGGGGCAGGTACCGGGGAGCTGTTTTTT. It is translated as CASSSQGAGTGELFF.

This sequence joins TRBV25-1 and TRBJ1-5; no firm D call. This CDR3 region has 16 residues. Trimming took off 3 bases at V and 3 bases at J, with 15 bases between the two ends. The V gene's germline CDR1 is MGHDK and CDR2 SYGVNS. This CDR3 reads CASSDYGAEYNQPQHF. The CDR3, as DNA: TGTGCCAGCAGTGATTATGGAGCCGAATACAATCAGCCCCAGCATTTT.

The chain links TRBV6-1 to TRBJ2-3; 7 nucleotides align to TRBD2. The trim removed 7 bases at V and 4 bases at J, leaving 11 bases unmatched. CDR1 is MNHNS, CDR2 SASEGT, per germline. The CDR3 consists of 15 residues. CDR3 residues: CASTRLAGSSDTQYF. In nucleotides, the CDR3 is TGTGCCAGCACAAGACTAGCCGGGAGCTCAGATACGCAGTATTTT.

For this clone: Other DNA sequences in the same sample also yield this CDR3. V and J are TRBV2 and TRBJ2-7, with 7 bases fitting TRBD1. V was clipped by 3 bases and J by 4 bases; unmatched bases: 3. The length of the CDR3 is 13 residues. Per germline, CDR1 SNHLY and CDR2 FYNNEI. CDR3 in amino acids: CASSDRGLYEQYF. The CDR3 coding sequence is TGTGCCAGCAGTGACAGGGGGTTGTACGAGCAGTACTTC.

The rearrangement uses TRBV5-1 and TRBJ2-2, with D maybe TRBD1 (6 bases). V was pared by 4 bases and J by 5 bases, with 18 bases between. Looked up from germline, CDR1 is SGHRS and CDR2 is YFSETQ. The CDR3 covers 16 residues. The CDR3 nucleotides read TGCGCCAGCAGCCCGGTAGGGCAGGGGAGAACCGGGGAGCTGTTTTTT. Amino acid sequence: CASSPVGQGRTGELFF.

CDR3: CASSPTIGKQGYNEQFF. The CDR3 DNA reads TGCGCCAGCAGCCCGACTATTGGGAAACAGGGGTACAATGAGCAGTTCTTC. The gene calls are TRBV4-1 and TRBJ2-1, with 7 bases identical to TRBD1. The trim removed 4 bases at V and 4 bases at J, leaving 13 bases unmatched. There are 17 residues in the CDR3. Germline V lookup: CDR1 MGHRA, CDR2 YSYEKL.

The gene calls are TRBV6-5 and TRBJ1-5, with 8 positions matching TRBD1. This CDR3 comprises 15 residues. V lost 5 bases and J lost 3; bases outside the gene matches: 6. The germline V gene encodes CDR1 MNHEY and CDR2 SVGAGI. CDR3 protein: CASSVMTGVNQPQHF. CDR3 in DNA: TGTGCCAGCAGTGTTATGACAGGGGTCAATCAGCCCCAGCATTTT.

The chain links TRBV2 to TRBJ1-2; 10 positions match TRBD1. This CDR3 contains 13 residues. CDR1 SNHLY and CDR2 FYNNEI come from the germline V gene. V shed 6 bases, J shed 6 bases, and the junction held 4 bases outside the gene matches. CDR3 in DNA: TGTGCCAGCAGGACCGGGACAGGGGATGGCTACACCTTC. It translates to CASRTGTGDGYTF.

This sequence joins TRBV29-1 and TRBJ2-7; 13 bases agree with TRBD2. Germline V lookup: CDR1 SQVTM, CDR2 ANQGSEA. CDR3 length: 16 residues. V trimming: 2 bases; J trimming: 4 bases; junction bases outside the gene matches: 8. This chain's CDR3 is CSVELLLAGGPYEQYV. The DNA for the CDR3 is TGCAGCGTTGAACTGTTACTAGCGGGAGGGCCATACGAGCAGTACGTC.

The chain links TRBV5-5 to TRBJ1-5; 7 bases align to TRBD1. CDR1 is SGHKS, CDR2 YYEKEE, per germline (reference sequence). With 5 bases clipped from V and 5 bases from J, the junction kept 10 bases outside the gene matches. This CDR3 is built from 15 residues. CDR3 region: CASSPAIQGYQPQHF. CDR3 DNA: TGTGCCAGCAGTCCAGCCATACAGGGGTATCAGCCCCAGCATTTT.

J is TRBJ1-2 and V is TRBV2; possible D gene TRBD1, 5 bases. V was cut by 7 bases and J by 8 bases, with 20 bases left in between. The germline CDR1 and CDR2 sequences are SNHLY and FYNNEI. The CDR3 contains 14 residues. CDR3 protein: CASTPRQISSGYTF. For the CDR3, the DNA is TGTGCCAGCACCCCTAGACAGATCTCTTCGGGCTACACCTTC. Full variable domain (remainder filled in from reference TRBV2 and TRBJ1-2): EPEVTQTPSHQVTQMGQEVILRCVPISNHLYFYWYRQILGQKVEFLVSFYNNEISEKSEIFDDQFSVERPDGSNFTLKIRSTKLEDSAMYFCASTPRQISSGYTFGSGTRLTVV.